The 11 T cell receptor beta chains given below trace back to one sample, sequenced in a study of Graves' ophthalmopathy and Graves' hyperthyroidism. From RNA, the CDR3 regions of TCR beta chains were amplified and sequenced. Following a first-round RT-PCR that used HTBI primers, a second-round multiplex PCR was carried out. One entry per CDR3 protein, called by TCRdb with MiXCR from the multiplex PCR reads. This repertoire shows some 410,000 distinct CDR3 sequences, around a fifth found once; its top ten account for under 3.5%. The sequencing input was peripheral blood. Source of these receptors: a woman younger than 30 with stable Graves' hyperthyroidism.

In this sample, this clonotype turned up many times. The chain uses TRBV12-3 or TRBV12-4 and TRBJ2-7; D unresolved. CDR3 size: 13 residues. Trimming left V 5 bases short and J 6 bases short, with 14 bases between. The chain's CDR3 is CASSLPNLREQYF. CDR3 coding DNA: TGTGCCAGCAGTCTCCCTAACCTACGCGAGCAGTACTTC.

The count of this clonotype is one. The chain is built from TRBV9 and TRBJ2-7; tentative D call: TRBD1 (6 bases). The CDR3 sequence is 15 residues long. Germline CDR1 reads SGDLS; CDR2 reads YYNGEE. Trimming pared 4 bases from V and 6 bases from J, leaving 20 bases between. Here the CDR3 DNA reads TGTGCCAGCAGCCCCCAAGGGGCTCTCAGGGGCGAGCAGTACTTC. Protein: CASSPQGALRGEQYF.

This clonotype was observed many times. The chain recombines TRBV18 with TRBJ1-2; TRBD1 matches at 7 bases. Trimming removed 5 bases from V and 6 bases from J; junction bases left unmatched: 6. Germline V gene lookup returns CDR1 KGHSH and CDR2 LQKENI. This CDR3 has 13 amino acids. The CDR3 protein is CASSAGTDDGYTF. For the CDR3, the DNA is TGTGCCAGCTCAGCCGGGACAGACGATGGCTACACCTTC.

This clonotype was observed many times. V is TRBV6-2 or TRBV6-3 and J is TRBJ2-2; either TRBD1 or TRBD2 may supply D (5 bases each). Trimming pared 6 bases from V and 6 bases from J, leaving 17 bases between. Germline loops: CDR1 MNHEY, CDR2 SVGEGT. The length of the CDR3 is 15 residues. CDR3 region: CASSLARDVPGELFF. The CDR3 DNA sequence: TGTGCCAGCAGCCTTGCCCGGGACGTGCCCGGGGAGCTGTTTTTT.

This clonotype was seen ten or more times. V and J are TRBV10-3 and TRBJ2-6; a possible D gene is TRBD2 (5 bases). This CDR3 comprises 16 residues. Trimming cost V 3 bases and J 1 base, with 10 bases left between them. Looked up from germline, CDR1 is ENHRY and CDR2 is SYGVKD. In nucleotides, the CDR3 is TGTGCCATCAGTGATGAGGGAAGATCTGGGGCCAACGTCCTGACTTTC. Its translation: CAISDEGRSGANVLTF.

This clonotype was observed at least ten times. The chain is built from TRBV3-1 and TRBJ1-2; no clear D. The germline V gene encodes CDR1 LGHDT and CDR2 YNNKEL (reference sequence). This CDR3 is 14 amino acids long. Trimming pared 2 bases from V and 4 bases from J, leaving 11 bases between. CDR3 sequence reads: CASSQQPASYGYTF. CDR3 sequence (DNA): TGTGCCAGCAGCCAACAGCCAGCTAGCTATGGCTACACCTTC.

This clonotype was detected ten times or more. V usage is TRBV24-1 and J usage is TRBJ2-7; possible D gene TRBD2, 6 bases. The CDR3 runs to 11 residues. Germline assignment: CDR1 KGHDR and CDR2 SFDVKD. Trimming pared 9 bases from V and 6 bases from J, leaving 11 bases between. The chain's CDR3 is CATGGGSEQYF. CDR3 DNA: TGTGCCACCGGGGGAGGTTCCGAGCAGTACTTC.

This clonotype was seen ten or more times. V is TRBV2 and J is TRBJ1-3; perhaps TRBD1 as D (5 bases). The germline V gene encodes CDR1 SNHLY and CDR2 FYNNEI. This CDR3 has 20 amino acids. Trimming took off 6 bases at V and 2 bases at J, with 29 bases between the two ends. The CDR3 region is CASRDLVGPRFGGPGNTIYF. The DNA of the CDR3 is TGTGCCAGCAGAGACCTTGTGGGACCTAGATTCGGGGGACCTGGAAACACCATATATTTT.

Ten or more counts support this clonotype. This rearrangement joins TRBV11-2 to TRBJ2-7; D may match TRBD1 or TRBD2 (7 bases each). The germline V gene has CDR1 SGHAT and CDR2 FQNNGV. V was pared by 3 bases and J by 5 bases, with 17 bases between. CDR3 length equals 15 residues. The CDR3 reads CASSFETGRANEQYF. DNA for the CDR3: TGTGCCAGCAGCTTCGAGACAGGGAGGGCCAACGAGCAGTACTTC.

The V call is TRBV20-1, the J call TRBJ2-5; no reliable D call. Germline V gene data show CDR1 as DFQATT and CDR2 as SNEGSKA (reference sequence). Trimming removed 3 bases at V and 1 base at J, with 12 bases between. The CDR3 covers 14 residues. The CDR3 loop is CSARWRSSQETQYF. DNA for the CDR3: TGCAGTGCTAGGTGGAGATCCAGCCAAGAGACCCAGTACTTC.

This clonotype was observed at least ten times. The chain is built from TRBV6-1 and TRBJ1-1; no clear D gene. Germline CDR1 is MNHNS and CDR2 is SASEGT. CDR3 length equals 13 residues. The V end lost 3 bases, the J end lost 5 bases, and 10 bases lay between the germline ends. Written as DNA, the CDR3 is TGTGCCAGCAGTGATGGCAGGTGGACTGAAGCTTTCTTT. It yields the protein CASSDGRWTEAFF.